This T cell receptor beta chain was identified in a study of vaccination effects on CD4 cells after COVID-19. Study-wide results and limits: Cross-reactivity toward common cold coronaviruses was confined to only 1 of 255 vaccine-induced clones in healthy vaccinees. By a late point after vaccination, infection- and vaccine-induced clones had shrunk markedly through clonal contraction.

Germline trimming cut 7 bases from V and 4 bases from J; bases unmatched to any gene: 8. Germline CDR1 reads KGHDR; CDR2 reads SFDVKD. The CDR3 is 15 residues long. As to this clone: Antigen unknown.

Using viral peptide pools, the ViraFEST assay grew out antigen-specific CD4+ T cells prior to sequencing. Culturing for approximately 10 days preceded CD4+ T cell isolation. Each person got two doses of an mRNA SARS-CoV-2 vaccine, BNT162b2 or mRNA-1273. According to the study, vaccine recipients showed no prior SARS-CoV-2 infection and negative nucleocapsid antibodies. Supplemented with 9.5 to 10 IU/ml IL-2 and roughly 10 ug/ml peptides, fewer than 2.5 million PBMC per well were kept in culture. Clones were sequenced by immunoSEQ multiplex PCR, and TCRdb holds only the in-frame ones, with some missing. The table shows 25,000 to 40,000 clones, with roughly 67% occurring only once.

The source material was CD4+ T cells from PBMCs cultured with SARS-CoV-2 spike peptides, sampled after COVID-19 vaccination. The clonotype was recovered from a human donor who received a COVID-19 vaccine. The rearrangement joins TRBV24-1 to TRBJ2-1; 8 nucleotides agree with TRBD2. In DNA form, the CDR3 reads TGTGCCACCAGAAGTATAGCGGGAACTTACAATGAGCAGTTCTTC. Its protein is CATRSIAGTYNEQFF.